This T cell receptor beta chain appears in the sequencing data of a study of metastatic and nonmetastatic thyroid tumors. Study-level information: Thyroid patients, malignant and benign, had repertoires compared across blood and tumor or nodule tissue.

This clone was counted only a few times. Its antigen is still unknown. Authors' analysis steps: To classify distant metastasis in papillary thyroid cancer, a model was built from CDR3 differences across clinicopathological groups. TCRdb re-called the PCR reads via MiXCR. The V and J calls shown here were made by TCRdb, not taken from the authors' results. The sample yields 3,200 or so clones, 36% seen once. Study outcomes and limitations: When malignant thyroid tumors were compared with benign nodules, TCR beta diversity was reportedly significantly higher in the malignant tumors. This held in both blood and tumor samples.

Trimming left V 0 bases short and J 3 bases short, with 5 bases between. The CDR3 has 14 amino acids. The germline gives CDR1 MNHEY, CDR2 SVGAGI. Not a single patient had been given any form of treatment at any point before undergoing thyroid surgery. The sample consisted of adjacent normal tissue. The origin of this receptor is a female donor with papillary thyroid cancer or a benign thyroid nodule (not recorded which). Some clones in this sample may be carry-over from other donors' samples. The chain recombines TRBV6-5 with TRBJ1-4; D gene uncertain. DNA of the CDR3: TGTGCCAGCAGTTACTCTAGGTCTAATGAAAAACTGTTTTTT. Translating gives CASSYSRSNEKLFF.